The T cell receptor beta chain under discussion was sequenced for a study of OX40 agonist ivuxolimab in advanced cancers. Across the whole study: Intravenous ivuxolimab at 0.01 to 10 mg/kg was given to patients every 2 weeks. Findings and limits, study-wide: A proportion of nonresponders additionally exhibited low normalized T-cell clonal expansion. On average, CD8+ T cells showed a greater number of expanded clones than CD4+.

Looked up from germline, CDR1 is SGHTA and CDR2 is FQGNSA. The CDR3 loop spans 13 amino acids. The V end was cut by 5 bases, the J end by 5 bases, with 10 bases between. Data came from immunoSEQ multiplex PCR; TCRdb stores just in-frame clones and leaves some out. Of some 75,000 clones in the sample, about four fifths were seen once. Remarks on this clone: What it binds is unknown.

The receptor's source is an adult with an advanced solid tumor such as melanoma, head and neck, liver or kidney cancer. The specimen comprised CD4+ or CD8+ T cells sorted from blood, sampled in a trial of the OX40 agonist ivuxolimab. The V and J genes are TRBV7-2 and TRBJ1-5; no definite D call. The CDR3 loop is CASSVWEDQPQHF. The CDR3, as DNA: TGTGCCAGCAGCGTTTGGGAGGATCAGCCCCAGCATTTT.